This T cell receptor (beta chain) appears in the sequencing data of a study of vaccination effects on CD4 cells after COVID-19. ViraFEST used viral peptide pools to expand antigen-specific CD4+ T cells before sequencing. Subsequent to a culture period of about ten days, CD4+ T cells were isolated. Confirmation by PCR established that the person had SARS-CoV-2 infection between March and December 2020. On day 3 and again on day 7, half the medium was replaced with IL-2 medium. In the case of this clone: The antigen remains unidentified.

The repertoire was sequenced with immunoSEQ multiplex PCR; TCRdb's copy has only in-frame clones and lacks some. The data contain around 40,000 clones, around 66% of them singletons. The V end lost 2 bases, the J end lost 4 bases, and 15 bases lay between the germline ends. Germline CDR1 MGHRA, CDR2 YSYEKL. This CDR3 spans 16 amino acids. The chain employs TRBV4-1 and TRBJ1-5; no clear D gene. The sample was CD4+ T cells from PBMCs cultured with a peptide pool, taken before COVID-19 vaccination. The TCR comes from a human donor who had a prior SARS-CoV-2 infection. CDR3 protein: CASSQIKGPSNQPQHF. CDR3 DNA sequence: TGCGCCAGCAGCCAAATCAAAGGGCCTTCTAATCAGCCCCAGCATTTT.